This entry concerns a single T cell receptor (beta chain). TCRdb's copy holds only in-frame clones and misses some; the assay was immunoSEQ multiplex PCR. The sample records about 150,000 clones, roughly 91% being singletons. This entry belongs to a study of blood T cell repertoires in COVID-19. Germline CDR1 and CDR2: SNHLY and FYNNEI. Unmatched junction bases numbered 12, after V lost 5 bases and J lost 3 bases. CDR3 length: 17 amino acids. The rearrangement links TRBV2 to TRBJ2-7; 11 bases align to TRBD2. Input material: peripheral blood. The TCR originated in a man aged 60 to 75 with active or convalescent COVID-19. CDR3 coding DNA: TGTGCCAGCAGTCGAACCGATAGCGGGAGGGTGAGCTACGAGCAGTACTTC. Translated, it gives CASSRTDSGRVSYEQYF.